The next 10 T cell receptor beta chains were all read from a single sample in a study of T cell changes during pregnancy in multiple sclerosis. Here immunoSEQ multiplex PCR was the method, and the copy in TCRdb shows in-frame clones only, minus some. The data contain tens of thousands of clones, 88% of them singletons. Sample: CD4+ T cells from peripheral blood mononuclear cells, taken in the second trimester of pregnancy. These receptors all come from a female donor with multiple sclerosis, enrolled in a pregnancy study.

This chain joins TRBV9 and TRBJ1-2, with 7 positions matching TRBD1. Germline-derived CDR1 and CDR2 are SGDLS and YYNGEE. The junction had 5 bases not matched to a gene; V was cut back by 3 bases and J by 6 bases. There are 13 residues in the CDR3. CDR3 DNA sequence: TGTGCCAGCAGCGCCCAGGGGGACCATGGCTACACCTTC. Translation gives CASSAQGDHGYTF.

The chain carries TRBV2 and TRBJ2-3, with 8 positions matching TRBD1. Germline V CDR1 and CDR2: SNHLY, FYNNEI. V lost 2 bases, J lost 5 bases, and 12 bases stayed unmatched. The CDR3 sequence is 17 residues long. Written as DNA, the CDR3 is TGTGCCAGCAGTGAAAATCCAACCCAGGGGGCCGGAGATACGCAGTATTTT. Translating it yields CASSENPTQGAGDTQYF.

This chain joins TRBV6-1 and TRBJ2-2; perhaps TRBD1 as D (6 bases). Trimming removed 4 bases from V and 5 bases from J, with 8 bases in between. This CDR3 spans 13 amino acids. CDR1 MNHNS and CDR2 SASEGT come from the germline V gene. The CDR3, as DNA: TGTGCCAGCAGTGCCCAGGGGACCGGGGAGCTGTTTTTT. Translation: CASSAQGTGELFF.

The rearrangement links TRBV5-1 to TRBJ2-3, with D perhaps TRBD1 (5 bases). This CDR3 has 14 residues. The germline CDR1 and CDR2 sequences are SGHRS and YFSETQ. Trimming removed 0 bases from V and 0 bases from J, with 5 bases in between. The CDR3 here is CASSLEGSTDTQYF. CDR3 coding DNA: TGCGCCAGCAGCTTGGAGGGGAGCACAGATACGCAGTATTTT.

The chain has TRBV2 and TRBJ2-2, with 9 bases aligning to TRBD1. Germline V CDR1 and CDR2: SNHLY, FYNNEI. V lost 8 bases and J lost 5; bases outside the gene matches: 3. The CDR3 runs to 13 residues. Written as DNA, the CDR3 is TGTGCCAGCTCCGGGACAGGGACCGGGGAGCTGTTTTTT. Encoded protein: CASSGTGTGELFF.

CDR3 loop: CSVGAGGDEQYF. CDR3 nucleotide sequence: TGCAGCGTTGGAGCGGGGGGGGACGAGCAGTACTTC. This chain links TRBV29-1 with TRBJ2-7, with 10 bases fitting TRBD2. The CDR3 covers 12 residues. Per germline, CDR1 SQVTM and CDR2 ANQGSEA. The trim removed 4 bases at V and 5 bases at J, leaving 2 bases unmatched.

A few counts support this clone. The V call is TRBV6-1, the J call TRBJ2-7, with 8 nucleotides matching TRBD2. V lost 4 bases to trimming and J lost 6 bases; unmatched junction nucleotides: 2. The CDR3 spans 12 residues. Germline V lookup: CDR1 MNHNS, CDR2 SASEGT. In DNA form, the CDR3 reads TGTGCCAGCAGTGTCACTAGCGGCGAGCAGTACTTC. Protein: CASSVTSGEQYF.

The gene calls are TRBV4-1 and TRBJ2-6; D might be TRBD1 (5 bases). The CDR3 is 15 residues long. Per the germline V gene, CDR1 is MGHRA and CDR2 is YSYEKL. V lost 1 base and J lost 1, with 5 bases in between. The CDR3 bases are TGCGCCAGCAGCCAAGCAGGGTCTGGGGCCAACGTCCTGACTTTC. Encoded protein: CASSQAGSGANVLTF.

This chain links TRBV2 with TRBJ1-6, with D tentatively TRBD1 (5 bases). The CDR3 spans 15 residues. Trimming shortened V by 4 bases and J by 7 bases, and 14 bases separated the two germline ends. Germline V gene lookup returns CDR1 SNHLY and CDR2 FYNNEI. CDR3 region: CASSGGQGRNSPLHF. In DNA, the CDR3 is TGTGCCAGCAGTGGCGGCCAGGGCAGGAATTCACCCCTCCACTTT.

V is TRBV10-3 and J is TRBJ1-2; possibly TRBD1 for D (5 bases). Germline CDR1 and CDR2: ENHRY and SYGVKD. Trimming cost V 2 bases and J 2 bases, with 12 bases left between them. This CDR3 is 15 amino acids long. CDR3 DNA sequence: TGTGCCATCAGTGAGATGGGGGGAATAAACTATGGCTACACCTTC. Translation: CAISEMGGINYGYTF.